This is a list of T cell receptor beta chains from one sample in a study of blood T cell repertoires in COVID-19. Profiled with immunoSEQ multiplex PCR; TCRdb holds only in-frame clones, not every one. The data contain about 200,000 clones, 84% of them singletons. The material sequenced was peripheral blood. These receptors were taken from a human donor in a cohort sampled during active COVID-19. Both conserved end residues are part of each CDR3. A D gene is named only where the DNA matches it firmly. Clone size appears in some rows only: once, few, many, or a class for an expanded clone.

clone_size	d_call	j_call	v_call	cdr3_aa	cdr3_nt
-	TRBD1	TRBJ1-6	TRBV5-1	CASSWGDRGPSPLHF	TGCGCCAGCAGCTGGGGGGACAGGGGCCCGTCACCCCTCCACTTT
-	-	TRBJ1-1	TRBV29-1	CSVEAAAGAFF	TGCAGCGTCGAAGCAGCGGCTGGAGCTTTCTTT
-	-	TRBJ2-5	TRBV29-1	CSVSGTSETQYF	TGCAGCGTTTCCGGGACTTCAGAGACCCAGTACTTC
-	TRBD2	TRBJ2-2	TRBV6-6	CASSVSGVGTGELFF	TGTGCCAGCAGCGTTAGCGGGGTGGGCACCGGGGAGCTGTTTTTT
-	TRBD2	TRBJ2-2	TRBV5-4	CASSTGLAGYTGELFF	TGTGCCAGCAGCACGGGACTAGCGGGGTACACCGGGGAGCTGTTTTTT
few	-	TRBJ2-2	TRBV28	CASSFMQGHTGELFF	TGTGCCAGCAGTTTCATGCAGGGCCACACCGGGGAGCTGTTTTTT
-	TRBD1	TRBJ2-3	TRBV14	CASSPGQGRWGDTQYF	TGTGCCAGCAGCCCCGGACAGGGGAGGTGGGGGGATACGCAGTATTTT
-	-	TRBJ2-1	TRBV29-1	CSVSGHSSYNEQFF	TGCAGCGTTTCGGGTCATAGCTCCTACAATGAGCAGTTCTTC
few	-	TRBJ2-1	TRBV24-1	CATSRLPRDEQFF	TGTGCCACCAGTAGACTACCCCGGGATGAGCAGTTCTTC
-	-	TRBJ1-2	TRBV2	CASKDWVGYTF	TGTGCCAGCAAAGACTGGGTTGGCTACACCTTC
-	-	TRBJ2-3	TRBV28	CASTPGRGSTDTQYF	TGTGCCAGCACCCCGGGCAGAGGGAGCACAGATACGCAGTATTTT
few	-	TRBJ2-7	TRBV11-2	CASSLVGSAYEQYF	TGTGCCAGCAGCTTAGTCGGGTCAGCCTACGAGCAGTACTTC
once	TRBD1	TRBJ2-5	TRBV10-2	CASSGDRGWKETQYF	TGCGCCAGCAGTGGGGACAGGGGGTGGAAAGAGACCCAGTACTTC
-	-	TRBJ2-7	TRBV7-8	CASSSWTVSYEQYF	TGTGCCAGCAGCTCCTGGACAGTCTCCTACGAGCAGTACTTC
-	-	TRBJ2-1	TRBV28	CASSLLRDYNEQFF	TGTGCCAGCAGCCTCCTTCGGGACTACAATGAGCAGTTCTTC
-	-	TRBJ2-3	TRBV7-8	CASSRLEDTQYF	TGTGCCAGCAGCCGCCTCGAGGATACGCAGTATTTT
-	-	TRBJ2-1	TRBV30	CAWSVGSGNEQFF	TGTGCCTGGAGTGTAGGAAGCGGCAATGAGCAGTTCTTC
-	TRBD2	TRBJ2-1	TRBV24-1	CATSDLLAGGSSYNEQFF	TGTGCCACCAGTGATTTGTTAGCGGGGGGTAGCTCCTACAATGAGCAGTTCTTC
-	-	TRBJ1-2	TRBV6-5	CASNQPGANYGYTF	TGTGCCAGCAATCAGCCGGGAGCTAACTATGGCTACACCTTC
-	-	TRBJ2-7	TRBV6-2/TRBV6-3	CASSYSALVGETYEQYF	TGTGCCAGCAGTTACTCGGCACTAGTTGGGGAAACCTACGAGCAGTACTTC
-	TRBD1	TRBJ2-7	TRBV7-9	CASSGGETGANTYEQYF	TGTGCCAGCAGCGGCGGGGAGACAGGGGCTAATACCTACGAGCAGTACTTC
-	-	TRBJ2-1	TRBV5-1	CASSSTGLISAYNEQFF	TGCGCCAGCAGCTCCACAGGATTGATCTCCGCCTACAATGAGCAGTTCTTC
-	-	TRBJ1-2	TRBV29-1	CSVETDYGYTF	TGCAGCGTTGAGACAGACTATGGCTACACCTTC
-	-	TRBJ2-4	TRBV7-2	CASSPGGSRGPKNIQYF	TGTGCCAGCAGCCCTGGGGGCTCTAGGGGACCCAAAAACATTCAGTACTTC
-	-	TRBJ2-2	TRBV6-6	CASRFRDIRPAGELFF	TGTGCCAGCAGGTTCCGGGACATACGTCCGGCCGGGGAGCTGTTTTTT
-	-	TRBJ2-5	TRBV19	CASSTDRQETQYF	TGTGCCAGTAGTACAGACAGGCAAGAGACCCAGTACTTC
-	TRBD2	TRBJ2-3	TRBV5-1	CASSLASGVVATDTQYF	TGCGCCAGCAGCTTGGCTAGCGGGGTCGTGGCGACAGATACGCAGTATTTT
-	-	TRBJ2-7	TRBV7-9	CASSARDTPYEQYF	TGTGCCAGCAGCGCCCGGGACACACCCTACGAGCAGTACTTC
-	-	TRBJ2-5	TRBV21-1	CASSKAGLETQYF	TGTGCCAGCAGCAAAGCGGGCTTAGAGACCCAGTACTTC
once	TRBD2	TRBJ2-3	TRBV10-3	CAISESGGTDTQYF	TGTGCCATCAGTGAAAGCGGGGGCACAGATACGCAGTATTTT
-	TRBD2	TRBJ2-5	TRBV11-2	CASRGLAGGLGETQYF	TGTGCCAGCCGCGGACTAGCGGGAGGGCTTGGGGAGACCCAGTACTTC
-	-	TRBJ2-7	TRBV6-5	CASSYSTSPYEQYF	TGTGCCAGCAGTTACTCGACATCCCCTTACGAGCAGTACTTC
medium-sized	-	TRBJ2-1	TRBV28	CASNSHSVGPADNEQFF	TGTGCCAGCAACTCCCATTCCGTCGGACCAGCGGACAATGAGCAGTTCTTC
-	-	TRBJ2-7	TRBV21-1	CASSPATGDYEQYF	TGTGCCAGCAGCCCGGCGACAGGCGACTACGAGCAGTACTTC
once	TRBD2	TRBJ2-7	TRBV3-1/TRBV3-2	CASSQLGVAGSYEQYF	TGTGCCAGCAGCCAATTAGGGGTAGCGGGATCCTACGAGCAGTACTTC
-	TRBD2	TRBJ2-3	TRBV5-1	CASSSGLAGNTDTQYF	TGCGCCAGCAGCTCAGGACTAGCGGGAAACACAGATACGCAGTATTTT
-	TRBD1	TRBJ2-2	TRBV10-2	CASSDATGGPNTGELFF	TGCGCCAGCAGTGATGCGACAGGGGGGCCGAACACCGGGGAGCTGTTTTTT
-	TRBD1	TRBJ2-7	TRBV5-8	CASSSFDRGSYEQYF	TGTGCCAGCAGCTCCTTCGACAGGGGCTCCTACGAGCAGTACTTC
-	-	TRBJ1-2	TRBV12-3/TRBV12-4	CASSFGPSGYTF	TGTGCCAGCAGTTTCGGTCCTTCGGGCTACACCTTC
-	TRBD2	TRBJ2-3	TRBV2	CASSFDPGLAGVEDTQYF	TGTGCCAGCAGTTTTGACCCGGGACTAGCGGGAGTTGAAGATACGCAGTATTTT
-	-	TRBJ2-1	TRBV5-1	CASSGGLVHEQFF	TGCGCCAGCAGCGGAGGCCTAGTCCATGAGCAGTTCTTC
few	-	TRBJ2-2	TRBV18	CASSTGKTSSNTGELFF	TGTGCCAGCTCAACGGGGAAGACAAGTTCGAACACCGGGGAGCTGTTTTTT
few	TRBD1	TRBJ2-5	TRBV10-2	CASLGQGIKTQYF	TGCGCCAGCCTGGGACAGGGGATAAAGACCCAGTACTTC
-	TRBD2	TRBJ2-1	TRBV10-3	CAISWGTKSYNEQFF	TGTGCCATCAGTTGGGGGACTAAGAGCTACAATGAGCAGTTCTTC
-	-	TRBJ1-2	TRBV3-1/TRBV3-2	CASSQIRVGGYTF	TGTGCCAGCAGCCAAATCAGGGTCGGTGGCTACACCTTC
-	-	TRBJ1-1	TRBV6-6	CASRGSRDTEAFF	TGTGCCAGCCGAGGATCTCGGGACACTGAAGCTTTCTTT
once	-	TRBJ1-2	TRBV9	CASSVTASGGYTF	TGTGCCAGCAGCGTGACAGCCAGTGGTGGCTACACCTTC
-	TRBD2	TRBJ2-7	TRBV28	CASRRTSGGSYEQYF	TGTGCCAGCAGACGGACTAGCGGGGGATCCTACGAGCAGTACTTC
-	-	TRBJ2-2	TRBV11-2	CASSPDRYTGELFF	TGTGCCAGCAGCCCGGACAGATACACCGGGGAGCTGTTTTTT
-	-	TRBJ1-5	TRBV19	CASSINPSRPSNQPQHF	TGTGCCAGTAGTATTAACCCGTCGCGGCCCAGCAATCAGCCCCAGCATTTT
-	TRBD1	TRBJ1-5	TRBV5-6	CASSRTGRKRQPQHF	TGTGCCAGCAGCCGGACAGGTCGCAAGCGTCAGCCCCAGCATTTT
-	TRBD2	TRBJ2-7	TRBV19	CASSTTSGYEQYF	TGTGCCAGTAGTACTACTAGCGGTTACGAGCAGTACTTC
-	-	TRBJ2-1	TRBV11-3	CASSFIGRNEQFF	TGTGCCAGCAGCTTCATAGGGAGGAATGAGCAGTTCTTC